This paragraph covers one T cell receptor beta chain sequence. What it recognizes is unknown. The TCR beta library used iRepertoire HTBI primers with Arm-PCR amplification of CDR3. One entry per CDR3 protein, called by TCRdb with MiXCR from the multiplex PCR reads. The sample includes about 210,000 distinct CDR3 sequences, roughly 20% seen only once; the top ten take roughly 10%. The germline V gene has CDR1 LNHDA and CDR2 SQIVND (reference sequence). With 5 bases clipped from V and 1 base from J, the junction kept 3 bases outside the gene matches. The CDR3 is 15 residues long. Time point here: newly diagnosed GD, antithyroid drugs for less than 3 months. Construction of the TCR library relied on RNA isolated from PBMCs. These data come from a study of regulatory T cells in long-lasting Graves disease. Study-wide findings and caveats: Thyroid tissue was not studied; only peripheral blood was. Persistent cases of Graves' showed reduced TCR diversity relative to newly diagnosed patients. Repertoires from persistent disease leaned toward TRBV28, TRBJ1-2 and TRBJ2-5.

This sample was also put to use in a study of T cells in Graves' hyperthyroidism and ophthalmopathy.

The sample was peripheral blood mononuclear cells (PBMCs), taken at new diagnosis, from a patient treated with antithyroid drugs. The rearrangement links TRBV19 to TRBJ1-1; 11 bases fit TRBD1. The TCR was taken from a woman aged 30 to 39 with Graves disease. The CDR3 region has the DNA TGTGCCAGTAGTGACGGACAGGGGGCGAACACTGAAGCTTTCTTT. It translates to CASSDGQGANTEAFF.